The present T cell receptor (beta chain) was sequenced within a study of blood T cells in healthy people across ages. Study conclusions and caveats: Observed TCR beta diversity per million T cells went down as age went up. This fall followed a roughly linear course with age.

As to this clonotype: What it binds is not known.

Germline lookup yields CDR1 GTSNPN and CDR2 SVGIG (reference sequence). The CDR3 sequence is 14 residues long. Unmatched junction bases numbered 7, after V lost 0 bases and J lost 7 bases. PCR was performed a second time for about 7 to 12 cycles using a sample-barcoded 5' primer and a J-beta primer mix. Each of the cDNA molecules was tagged by a template-switch adaptor with 12 random nucleotides. A single record per CDR3 protein comes from TCRdb applying MiXCR to the 5' RACE reads. The data hold 1.5 million to 2 million distinct CDR3 sequences, with 28% observed a single time. Caucasian, healthy and from Russia, the donors were aged between about 6 and 90.

What was sequenced was blood. This clonotype was sampled from a woman in her 30s in good health. The rearrangement uses TRBV30 and TRBJ2-7; 9 nucleotides line up with TRBD1. For the CDR3, the DNA is TGTGCCTGGAGTGTGGGAGACAGGGGGAGGGAGCAGTACTTC. Protein product: CAWSVGDRGREQYF. Filled out from reference TRBV30 and TRBJ2-7, the complete variable domain reads SQTIHQWPATLVQPVGSPLSLECTVEGTSNPNLYWYRQAAGRGLQLLFYSVGIGQISSEVPQNLSASRPQDRQFILSSKKLLLSDSGFYLCAWSVGDRGREQYFGPGTRLTVT.